The next 3 T cell receptor beta chains were all read from a single sample in a study of T cells in Graves' hyperthyroidism and ophthalmopathy (dated by TCRdb to between 2019 and 2020). Library prep was done by multiplex PCR. This sample was sequenced with an Illumina HiSeq 2000. The TCR beta CDR3 regions were amplified from RNA transcripts. For the first round of RT-PCR on the TCR CDR3, the HTBI primer set was used together with the Qiagen OneStep RT-PCR kit. TCRdb passed the public sequencing reads through fastp at Q25 and MiXCR, retaining productive beta sequences. Each CDR3 protein appears once, grouped with its most common genes and DNA. The sample yields around 580,000 distinct CDR3 sequences; approximately 15% were counted once. The ten largest account for under 20% of the sample. The source material was blood. The origin of the receptors is a woman younger than 30 with Graves' hyperthyroidism.

This clonotype was seen a handful of times. Germline is not matched at one junction end, which may reflect a read error. The rearrangement uses TRBV14 and TRBJ1-3; 7 nucleotides align to TRBD1. The CDR3 extends over 15 amino acids. CDR1 is SGHDN, CDR2 FVKESK, per germline. Here the CDR3 reads CVSSSLRGPGNTIYF. The CDR3 DNA reads TGTGTCAGCAGTTCGCTAAGGGGGCCTGGAAACACCATATATTTT.

This clonotype occurred many times. The CDR3: CASTSFVGGQETQYF. For the CDR3, the DNA is TGTGCCAGCACCTCTTTCGTAGGGGGCCAAGAGACCCAGTACTTC. This sequence joins TRBV12-3 or TRBV12-4 and TRBJ2-5, with a tentative D call TRBD1 (6 bases). With 7 bases removed from V and 1 base from J, the gap between germline ends came to 16 bases. The CDR3 runs to 15 residues.

The genes are TRBV28 and TRBJ1-2, with a weak D call TRBD1 (5 bases). Germline assignment: CDR1 MDHEN and CDR2 SYDVKM. V lost 8 bases, J lost 8 bases, and 15 bases lay in between. CDR3 length equals 12 residues. CDR3 sequence reads: CASGMGVWGYTF. The CDR3 DNA reads as TGTGCCAGCGGTATGGGGGTTTGGGGCTACACCTTC.